The sequence of this T cell receptor (beta chain) was determined in a study of beta chain features in type 1 diabetes (dated by TCRdb to 2017 to 2018). For the study in its entirety: No differences in mean age, gender distribution, total cell number or subset yield were found between patients and healthy donors. A total of approximately 100,000,000 sorted cells were examined across all samples, and the number of cells per subset was strongly correlated with RNA yield. In the study, recently diagnosed type 1 diabetes patients and matched healthy donors were compared on the TCRB repertoires of their sorted circulating CD4+ T cell subsets. Regulatory and stem cell-like memory subsets were obtained from only 8 patients and roughly eight healthy donors, while naive and central memory subsets were obtained from all 28 donors. Summary of the overall study and its limitations: The naive, central memory and regulatory TCRB repertoires appeared to resemble one another more closely among patients than among healthy donors. Because cDNA was sequenced instead of genomic DNA, activated cells with high expression could be over-represented, although the groups did not differ in activation or CD3 levels. A moderate but significant shortening of TCRB CDR3 length was observed in type 1 diabetes patients in all four CD4+ subsets. Because small numbers of individuals were included in the HLA sub-analyses, any influence of HLA type on TCRB rearrangement was left unresolved. Fewer insertions and more nucleotide deletions at VDJ recombination sites were observed in patients with type 1 diabetes, implying thymic rearrangement abnormalities. Shorter templates might have been favored by PCR, but patient and control samples were amplified and corrected together, so both groups would have been affected equally by any skew.

The entire isolated RNA was reverse transcribed using the High Capacity cDNA Reverse Transcription Kit, and thus expressed TCRB transcripts were sequenced. Deep immunoSEQ sequencing was applied to naive, central memory and regulatory T cell samples, giving an average of about 3.8 million total reads per sample. Sorted cells were lysed in RLT buffer and RNA was extracted with DNase-treated RNeasy Micro or Mini kits, depending on cell number. To prevent cross-contamination, each cell subset was processed individually, whereas patient and healthy donor samples were processed jointly. Using the immunoSEQ multiplex PCR, TCRB sequences were amplified from cDNA into 87-bp fragments spanning the CDR3 region. Sequencing of the amplicons was done on the Illumina HiSeq platform. The authors' analysis ran thus. Synthetic template baselines were used to correct PCR bias computationally, reads within Hamming distance 2 were collapsed together, and singletons that could not be merged were discarded. Reads were aligned to IMGT to assign V, D and J genes, CDR3 length, and insertions or deletions at six rearrangement sites. Within each subset, clonotype counts were normalized to sorted cell number, and only after that were true diversity and Gini coefficients computed with the tcR R package. Repertoire sharing was quantified using the overlap coefficient calculated on TCRB nucleotide sequences. Held by TCRdb, this immuneACCESS table contains in-frame sequences only and omits some clones. Under half of the omission traces to an unresolved V gene where checked; the cause of the rest is unknown. V, J and clone size are those of that table, while D and trimming were read from the DNA. This sample gives roughly 150,000 clones in total; 11% of them show up just once. Approximately 2% of the sample rests with the top ten.

Based on the germline V gene (reference sequence), the CDR1 and CDR2 sequences are MNHNY and SVGAGI. V lost 0 bases and J lost 6 bases; the stretch between them is 12 bases long. Including cysteine and phenylalanine, the CDR3 has 15 amino acids. The CDR3 DNA has 45 bases and is translated from base 1. About this clone: What this receptor recognizes is not known. Base qualities are not provided; no much larger clone lies one nucleotide away.

Each donor gave one peripheral blood draw, averaging around 120 mL, which was collected into heparinised tubes. Naive, central memory, regulatory and stem cell-like memory CD4+ T cells were sorted on a BD FACSAria II using a panel including CD45RO, CCR7, CD25, CD127, CD95 and CD27. Every sorted population had a purity above 95%. PBMCs were isolated right away by Lymphoprep density gradient centrifugation and were stained directly, without culture. So that batch effects would be minimized, each experiment stained and sorted samples in pairs, pairing one healthy donor with one patient. The sequencing input was central memory CD4+ T cells from blood. The TCR was taken from a man aged 18 to 30 in good health. Recombination joined TRBV6-6 with TRBJ2-1, with a weak D call of TRBD2 (6 bases match). The CDR3 region reads CASSYSPGTLNEQFF. The nucleotide sequence reads TGTGCCAGCAGTTACTCCCCTGGGACTCTCAATGAGCAGTTCTTC.